Listed below are T cell receptor beta chains from one sample, sequenced in a study of T-cell memory formation after mild COVID-19. Each CDR3 protein is one row after TCRdb ran MiXCR on the 5' RACE reads. The table records 450,000 or so distinct CDR3 sequences, about 23% of them present only once. The source material was PBMCs or a T cell subset sorted from them (not recorded which). These receptors all stem from an adult woman who had mild COVID-19 (a few samples of this study predate the infection). Cell type and time point are not known. Both conserved end residues are part of each CDR3. A D gene is named only where the DNA matches it firmly. Clone size is not always given. Where it is, it says once, few, many or a class for expanded clones.

>TRBJ2-7|TRBV5-1|NA|few
CASSFPSDPYEQYF
TGCGCCAGCAGCTTCCCTAGCGATCCCTACGAGCAGTACTTC
>TRBJ1-1|TRBV4-1|TRBD1|NA
CASSQDKKGAIWEAFF
TGCGCCAGCAGCCAAGATAAGAAGGGGGCAATCTGGGAAGCTTTCTTT
>TRBJ2-1|TRBV24-1|NA|NA
CATSPGRNEQFF
TGTGCCACCAGTCCCGGTAGGAATGAGCAGTTCTTC
>TRBJ2-5|TRBV7-9|NA|NA
CASSTMETQYF
TGTGCCAGCAGCACAATGGAGACCCAGTACTTC
>TRBJ2-3|TRBV3-1|TRBD2|many
CASSQVAGGADTQYF
TGTGCCAGCAGCCAAGTGGCGGGAGGAGCAGATACGCAGTATTTT
>TRBJ1-1|TRBV7-9|TRBD1|NA
CASSSGQHMNTEAFF
TGTGCCAGCAGCTCGGGACAGCACATGAACACTGAAGCTTTCTTT
>TRBJ2-3|TRBV20-1|TRBD2|few
CSASRTLAGNTDTQYF
TGCAGTGCTAGCAGGACCCTAGCGGGAAACACAGATACGCAGTATTTT
>TRBJ2-4|TRBV20-1|TRBD1|NA
CSAFGTDLAKNIQYF
TGCAGTGCCTTTGGGACAGATTTAGCCAAAAACATTCAGTACTTC
>TRBJ1-2|TRBV4-3|NA|few
CASSQDRGVQGIGYTF
TGCGCCAGCAGCCAAGATCGAGGGGTCCAGGGAATTGGCTACACCTTC
>TRBJ2-7|TRBV19|TRBD2|NA
CASSVGGALYEQYF
TGTGCCAGTAGTGTCGGGGGGGCCCTCTACGAGCAGTACTTC
>TRBJ2-5|TRBV24-1|TRBD1|NA
CATSDPPGQGGETQYF
TGTGCCACCAGTGACCCCCCGGGACAGGGGGGAGAGACCCAGTACTTC
>TRBJ2-4|TRBV12-3/TRBV12-4|TRBD2|few
CASRLHSGGPQSIQYF
TGTGCCAGCAGACTACATAGCGGGGGCCCCCAGTCCATTCAGTACTTC
>TRBJ2-7|TRBV11-2|NA|NA
CASSRGERGAQYF
TGTGCCAGCAGCCGCGGGGAAAGGGGTGCGCAGTACTTC
>TRBJ2-1|TRBV6-2/TRBV6-3|NA|NA
CASSLDWGPNEQFF
TGTGCCAGCAGTTTGGACTGGGGGCCCAATGAGCAGTTCTTC
>TRBJ2-1|TRBV6-5|NA|NA
CASSYSQNEQFF
TGTGCCAGCAGTTACTCGCAGAATGAGCAGTTCTTC
>TRBJ2-7|TRBV12-3/TRBV12-4|TRBD1|NA
CASSRDRREQYF
TGTGCCAGCAGTCGGGACAGAAGAGAGCAGTACTTC
>TRBJ1-4|TRBV5-1|TRBD1|few
CASSADGTGYEKLFF
TGCGCCAGCAGCGCGGACGGGACAGGGTATGAAAAACTGTTTTTT
>TRBJ2-3|TRBV20-1|TRBD2|NA
CSAKYAGGTDTQYF
TGCAGTGCTAAATATGCGGGGGGCACAGATACGCAGTATTTT
>TRBJ2-7|TRBV25-1|TRBD1|NA
CASRGQGPKSSYEQYF
TGTGCCAGCAGGGGACAGGGGCCAAAAAGCTCCTACGAGCAGTACTTC
>TRBJ1-1|TRBV6-5|TRBD1|NA
CASSHQLDRGTEAFF
TGTGCCAGCAGTCACCAACTCGACAGGGGAACTGAAGCTTTCTTT
>TRBJ2-2|TRBV3-1|NA|NA
CASSQQWRSTGELFF
TGTGCCAGCAGCCAACAATGGCGGTCCACCGGGGAGCTGTTTTTT
>TRBJ1-1|TRBV24-1|TRBD1|few
CATSDPGQGVEAFF
TGTGCCACCAGTGACCCCGGACAGGGGGTTGAAGCTTTCTTT
>TRBJ1-1|TRBV24-1|NA|NA
CATSDKGPGSEAFF
TGTGCCACCAGTGATAAGGGGCCGGGGTCTGAAGCTTTCTTT
>TRBJ1-6|TRBV5-6|TRBD1|NA
CASSLSGTVGSPLHF
TGTGCCAGCAGCTTGTCCGGGACAGTAGGTTCACCCCTCCACTTT
>TRBJ2-7|TRBV20-1|TRBD1|NA
CSASEGGQGPYEQYF
TGCAGTGCTAGTGAGGGGGGACAGGGGCCTTACGAGCAGTACTTC
>TRBJ2-2|TRBV11-2|NA|NA
CASSPSGTVNTGELFF
TGTGCCAGCAGCCCGTCCGGGACCGTCAACACCGGGGAGCTGTTTTTT
>TRBJ1-1|TRBV7-9|NA|NA
CASSPLRAGNTEAFF
TGTGCCAGCAGCCCCCTTCGGGCGGGGAACACTGAAGCTTTCTTT
>TRBJ2-1|TRBV20-1|TRBD2|NA
CSARAGRAGMGNEQFF
TGCAGTGCTAGAGCAGGAAGAGCGGGGATGGGTAATGAGCAGTTCTTC
>TRBJ1-1|TRBV6-6|NA|few
CASGKTGSLNTEAFF
TGTGCCAGCGGAAAAACAGGGAGTTTGAACACTGAAGCTTTCTTT
>TRBJ1-1|TRBV5-1|NA|NA
CASSRTNTEAFF
TGCGCCAGCAGCCGGACCAACACTGAAGCTTTCTTT
>TRBJ2-1|TRBV11-3|TRBD2|NA
CASSPTSGRADEQFF
TGTGCCAGCAGCCCAACTAGCGGGAGGGCCGATGAGCAGTTCTTC
>TRBJ2-1|TRBV3-1|NA|NA
CASSQVVRGLSSYNEQFF
TGTGCCAGCAGCCAAGTGGTACGGGGATTGAGCTCCTACAATGAGCAGTTCTTC
>TRBJ2-5|TRBV5-1|NA|many
CASSPNGGHSGETQYF
TGCGCCAGCAGCCCTAACGGAGGCCACTCGGGGGAGACCCAGTACTTC
>TRBJ2-1|TRBV20-1|NA|few
CSAPLNEQFF
TGCAGTGCCCCCCTCAATGAGCAGTTCTTC
>TRBJ2-1|TRBV7-8|TRBD2|NA
CASSPTSPNEQFF
TGTGCCAGCAGCCCGACTAGCCCCAATGAGCAGTTCTTC
>TRBJ2-6|TRBV7-3|NA|NA
CASSLIPGHNSGANVLTF
TGTGCCAGCAGCTTAATCCCGGGACATAATTCTGGGGCCAACGTCCTGACTTTC
>TRBJ2-7|TRBV7-6|NA|NA
CASSLPPGPNSYEQYF
TGTGCCAGCAGCTTACCCCCAGGGCCCAACTCCTACGAGCAGTACTTC
>TRBJ2-6|TRBV5-1|NA|many
CASSLAGANVLTF
TGTGCCAGCAGCTTAGCTGGGGCCAACGTCCTGACTTTC
>TRBJ2-3|TRBV24-1|NA|few
CATSDLEGETDTQYF
TGTGCCACCAGTGATTTGGAAGGGGAAACAGATACGCAGTATTTT
>TRBJ2-1|TRBV12-3/TRBV12-4|TRBD2|few
CASSLTGLAGRNEQFF
TGTGCCAGCAGTTTGACGGGACTAGCGGGAAGGAATGAGCAGTTCTTC
>TRBJ2-3|TRBV7-9|TRBD1|NA
CASSPGQGSVTDTQYF
TGTGCCAGCAGCCCGGGACAGGGATCCGTCACAGATACGCAGTATTTT
>TRBJ2-1|TRBV24-1|TRBD1|few
CATGAGTGGNEQFF
TGTGCCACCGGCGCCGGGACAGGGGGCAATGAGCAGTTCTTC
>TRBJ2-7|TRBV5-1|NA|many
CASSLESVGEQYF
TGCGCCAGCAGCTTGGAGTCGGTGGGAGAGCAGTACTTC
>TRBJ2-5|TRBV20-1|TRBD2|once
CSASFLAGVYQETQYF
TGCAGTGCTAGTTTTTTAGCGGGAGTATACCAAGAGACCCAGTACTTC
>TRBJ2-3|TRBV5-4|NA|few
CASSQSNIPSTDTQYF
TGTGCCAGCAGCCAAAGCAACATCCCTAGCACAGATACGCAGTATTTT
>TRBJ2-7|TRBV7-9|NA|NA
CASSLAYRVGASYEQYF
TGTGCCAGCAGCTTAGCATACAGGGTTGGGGCCTCCTACGAGCAGTACTTC
>TRBJ1-6|TRBV7-2|TRBD1|few
CASSLGTGATASPLHF
TGTGCCAGCAGCTTAGGGACAGGGGCTACGGCTTCACCCCTCCACTTT
>TRBJ2-6|TRBV3-1|TRBD1|NA
CASSRTGLSGANVLTF
TGTGCCAGCAGCCGGACAGGTCTCTCTGGGGCCAACGTCCTGACTTTC